These 5 T cell receptor beta chains share one sample of origin, sequenced in a study of cytomegalovirus exposure and HLA in healthy donors. The study ran its PCR with 60 Vbeta and 13 Jbeta primers. Some clones are missing from TCRdb's copy, which holds only in-frame ones; the method was immunoSEQ multiplex PCR. The table has 180,000 or so clones, around four fifths seen once; the top ten hold about 3.8%. The sample was PBMCs. These receptors were obtained from a woman aged 55 to 70 in good health and CMV-seropositive.

The rearrangement links TRBV7-3 to TRBJ2-1; D perhaps matches TRBD2 (6 bases). The germline V gene has CDR1 SGHTA and CDR2 FQGTGA. The CDR3 sequence is 15 residues long. V was shortened by 0 bases and J by 5 bases, with 11 bases between the two germline ends. The CDR3 sequence is CASSLTPGEDNEQFF. The CDR3 DNA is TGTGCCAGCAGCTTAACCCCCGGGGAGGACAATGAGCAGTTCTTC.

In its sample, this clone was seen once. The chain uses TRBV7-6 and TRBJ2-7, with TRBD2 as a possible D gene (6 bases). The V and J ends lost 1 base and 3 bases respectively, with 10 bases between them. The CDR3 extends over 14 amino acids. CDR1 is SGHVS, CDR2 FNYEAQ, per germline. The DNA of the CDR3 is TGTGCCAGCAGCTTAGGGGCGGAGGGCTACGAGCAGTACTTC. This gives the protein CASSLGAEGYEQYF.

The chain joins TRBV9 to TRBJ2-7; 7 bases fit TRBD1. The CDR3 contains 14 residues. Germline assignment: CDR1 SGDLS and CDR2 YYNGEE. With V trimmed by 4 bases and J by 2 bases, 6 bases remained unmatched. CDR3 bases: TGTGCCAGCAGCATCCGGACAGGCCCCTACGAGCAGTACTTC. Its translation is CASSIRTGPYEQYF. Complete variable domain (other parts from reference TRBV9 and TRBJ2-7): DSGVTQTPKHLITATGQRVTLRCSPRSGDLSVYWYQQSLDQGLQFLIQYYNGEERAKGNILERFSAQQFPDLHSELNLSSLELGDSALYFCASSIRTGPYEQYFGPGTRLTVT.

The chain couples TRBV25-1 to TRBJ2-1; the match to TRBD1 covers 10 bases. CDR1 is MGHDK and CDR2 is SYGVNS in the germline V gene. This CDR3 contains 14 residues. V shed 8 bases, J shed 4 bases, and the junction held 5 bases outside the gene matches. CDR3 sequence (DNA): TGTGCCAGCGCTAGGACAGGGGGTTACAATGAGCAGTTCTTC. It yields the protein CASARTGGYNEQFF. The whole variable domain, remainder taken from reference TRBV25-1 and TRBJ2-1, is EADIYQTPRYLVIGTGKKITLECSQTMGHDKMYWYQQDPGMELHLIHYSYGVNSTEKGDLSSESTVSRIRTEHFPLTLESARPSHTSQYLCASARTGGYNEQFFGPGTRLTVL.

The sample holds a few counts of this clone. The chain combines TRBV25-1 with TRBJ2-7; 12 nucleotides match TRBD2. V shed 3 bases, J shed 4 bases, and the junction held 4 bases outside the gene matches. CDR1 and CDR2 from the germline V gene are MGHDK and SYGVNS. CDR3 length equals 15 residues. The CDR3 nucleotides are TGTGCCAGCAGTGAGCCCGGACTAGCGGGGTACGAGCAGTACTTC. This sequence encodes CASSEPGLAGYEQYF.